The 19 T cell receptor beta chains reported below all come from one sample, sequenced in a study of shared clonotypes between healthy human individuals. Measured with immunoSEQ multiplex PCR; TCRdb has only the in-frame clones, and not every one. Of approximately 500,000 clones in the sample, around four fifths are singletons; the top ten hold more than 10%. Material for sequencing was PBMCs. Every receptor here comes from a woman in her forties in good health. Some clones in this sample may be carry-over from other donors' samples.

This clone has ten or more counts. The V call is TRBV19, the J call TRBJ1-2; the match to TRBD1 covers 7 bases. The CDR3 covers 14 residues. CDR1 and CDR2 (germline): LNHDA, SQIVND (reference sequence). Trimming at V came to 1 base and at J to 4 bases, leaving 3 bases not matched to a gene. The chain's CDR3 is CASSIVGQVYGYTF. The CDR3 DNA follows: TGTGCCAGTAGTATAGTTGGACAGGTCTATGGCTACACCTTC.

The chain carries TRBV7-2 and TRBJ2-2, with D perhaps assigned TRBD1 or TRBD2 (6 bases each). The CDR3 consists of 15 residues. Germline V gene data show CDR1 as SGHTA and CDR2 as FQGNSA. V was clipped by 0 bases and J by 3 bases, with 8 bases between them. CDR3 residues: CASSLAGGHTGELFF. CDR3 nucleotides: TGTGCCAGCAGCTTAGCCGGGGGCCACACCGGGGAGCTGTTTTTT.

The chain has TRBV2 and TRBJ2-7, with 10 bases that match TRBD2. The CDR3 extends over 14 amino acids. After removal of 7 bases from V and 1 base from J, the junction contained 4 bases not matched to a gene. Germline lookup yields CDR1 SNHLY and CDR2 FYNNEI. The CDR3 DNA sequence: TGTGCCAGCAACCTGGGACTAGCGTCCTACGAGCAGTACTTC. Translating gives CASNLGLASYEQYF.

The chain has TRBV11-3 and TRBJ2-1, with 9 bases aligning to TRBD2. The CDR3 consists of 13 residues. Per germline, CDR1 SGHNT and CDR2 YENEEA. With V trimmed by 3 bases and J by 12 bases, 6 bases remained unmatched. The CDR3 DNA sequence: TGTGCCAGCAGCTTGGTGGGCGGGAGGGCGCAGTTCTTC. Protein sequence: CASSLVGGRAQFF.

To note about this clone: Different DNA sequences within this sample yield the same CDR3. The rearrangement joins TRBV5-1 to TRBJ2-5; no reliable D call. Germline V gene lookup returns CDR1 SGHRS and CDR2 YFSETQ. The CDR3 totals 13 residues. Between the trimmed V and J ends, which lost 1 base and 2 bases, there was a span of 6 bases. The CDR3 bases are TGCGCCAGCAGCTTGTCTCCACAAGAGACCCAGTACTTC. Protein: CASSLSPQETQYF. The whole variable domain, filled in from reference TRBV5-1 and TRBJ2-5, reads KAGVTQTPRYLIKTRGQQVTLSCSPISGHRSVSWYQQTPGQGLQFLFEYFSETQRNKGNFPGRFSGRQFSNSRSEMNVSTLELGDSALYLCASSLSPQETQYFGPGTRLLVL.

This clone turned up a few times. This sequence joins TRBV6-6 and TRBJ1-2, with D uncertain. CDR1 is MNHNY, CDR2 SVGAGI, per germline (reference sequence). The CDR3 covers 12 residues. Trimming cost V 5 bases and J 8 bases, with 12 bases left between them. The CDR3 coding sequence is TGTGCCAGCAGTAATAAACTCGGGGGCTACACCTTC. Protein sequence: CASSNKLGGYTF.

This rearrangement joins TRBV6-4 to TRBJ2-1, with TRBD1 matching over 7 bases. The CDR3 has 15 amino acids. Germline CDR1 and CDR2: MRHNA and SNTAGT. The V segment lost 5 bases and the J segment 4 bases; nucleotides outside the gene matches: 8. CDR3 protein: CASSQQGSHYNEQFF. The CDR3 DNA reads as TGTGCCAGCAGTCAACAGGGGTCACATTACAATGAGCAGTTCTTC.

The CDR3 sequence is CASSFGGRTAYEQYF. The CDR3 DNA follows: TGTGCCAGCAGTTTCGGCGGGAGGACCGCCTACGAGCAGTACTTC. The chain joins TRBV28 to TRBJ2-7, with TRBD2 identical over 8 bases. V dropped 3 bases and J dropped 2; count of bases not matched to a gene: 6. Germline CDR1 is MDHEN and CDR2 is SYDVKM. This CDR3 comprises 15 residues.

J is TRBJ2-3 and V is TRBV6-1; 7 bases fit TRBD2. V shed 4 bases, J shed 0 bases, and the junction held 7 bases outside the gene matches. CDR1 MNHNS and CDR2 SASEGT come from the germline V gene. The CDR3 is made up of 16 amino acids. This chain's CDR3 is CASSAPAGWSTDTQYF. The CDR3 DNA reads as TGTGCCAGCAGTGCCCCAGCGGGGTGGAGCACAGATACGCAGTATTTT.

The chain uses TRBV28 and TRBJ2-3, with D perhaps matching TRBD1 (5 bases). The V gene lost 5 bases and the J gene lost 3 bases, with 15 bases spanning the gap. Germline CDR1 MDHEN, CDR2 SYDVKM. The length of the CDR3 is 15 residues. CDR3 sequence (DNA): TGTGCCAGCAGTGCCCCGCCCCCAGGGACAGATACGCAGTATTTT. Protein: CASSAPPPGTDTQYF.

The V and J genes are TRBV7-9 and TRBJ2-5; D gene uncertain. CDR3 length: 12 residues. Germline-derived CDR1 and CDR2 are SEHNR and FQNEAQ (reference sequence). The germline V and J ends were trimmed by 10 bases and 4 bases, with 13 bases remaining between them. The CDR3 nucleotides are TGTGCCACCGCAATGTTCCGAGAGACCCAGTACTTC. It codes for CATAMFRETQYF. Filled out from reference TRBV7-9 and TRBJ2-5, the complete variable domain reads DTGVSQNPRHKITKRGQNVTFRCDPISEHNRLYWYRQTLGQGPEFLTYFQNEAQLEKSRLLSDRFSAERPKGSFSTLEIQRTEQGDSAMYLCATAMFRETQYFGPGTRLLVL.

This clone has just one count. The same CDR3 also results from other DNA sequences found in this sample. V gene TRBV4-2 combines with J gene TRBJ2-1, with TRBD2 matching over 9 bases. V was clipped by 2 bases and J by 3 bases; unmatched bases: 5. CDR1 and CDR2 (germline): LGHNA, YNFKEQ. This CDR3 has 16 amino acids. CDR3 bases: TGTGCCAGCAGCCAACCAGCGGGGGGAAACTACAATGAGCAGTTCTTC. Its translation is CASSQPAGGNYNEQFF.

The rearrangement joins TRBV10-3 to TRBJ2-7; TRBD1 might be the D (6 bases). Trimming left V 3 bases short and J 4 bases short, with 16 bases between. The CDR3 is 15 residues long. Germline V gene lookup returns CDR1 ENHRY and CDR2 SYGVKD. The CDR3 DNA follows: TGTGCCATCAGTGAAGTTGGCAGGGGTGTTTACGAGCAGTACTTC. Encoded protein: CAISEVGRGVYEQYF.

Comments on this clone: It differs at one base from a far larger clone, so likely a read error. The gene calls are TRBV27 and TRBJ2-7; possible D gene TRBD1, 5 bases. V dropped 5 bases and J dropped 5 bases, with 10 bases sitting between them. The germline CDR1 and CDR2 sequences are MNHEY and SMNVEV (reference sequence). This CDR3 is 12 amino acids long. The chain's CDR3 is CASSGGAHEQYF. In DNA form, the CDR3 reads TGTGCCAGCAGTGGTGGGGCCCACGAGCAGTACTTC.

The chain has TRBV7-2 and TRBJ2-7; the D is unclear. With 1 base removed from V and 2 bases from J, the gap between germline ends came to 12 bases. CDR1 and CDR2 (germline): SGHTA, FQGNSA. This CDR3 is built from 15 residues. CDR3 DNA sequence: TGTGCCAGCAGCTTAGTTTCGGATGCAGCCTACGAGCAGTACTTC. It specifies CASSLVSDAAYEQYF.

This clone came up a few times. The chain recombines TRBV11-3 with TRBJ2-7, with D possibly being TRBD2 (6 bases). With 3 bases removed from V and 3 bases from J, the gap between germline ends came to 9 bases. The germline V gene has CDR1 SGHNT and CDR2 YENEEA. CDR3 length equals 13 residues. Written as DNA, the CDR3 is TGTGCCAGCAGCTTGGGGCGGGGCTACGAGCAGTACTTC. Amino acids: CASSLGRGYEQYF.

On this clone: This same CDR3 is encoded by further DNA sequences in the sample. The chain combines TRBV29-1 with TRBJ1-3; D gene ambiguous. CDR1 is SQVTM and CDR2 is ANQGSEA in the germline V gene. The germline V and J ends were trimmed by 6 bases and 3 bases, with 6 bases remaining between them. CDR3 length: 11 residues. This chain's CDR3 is CSVENGNTIYF. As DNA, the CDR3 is TGCAGCGTGGAGAATGGAAACACCATATATTTT.

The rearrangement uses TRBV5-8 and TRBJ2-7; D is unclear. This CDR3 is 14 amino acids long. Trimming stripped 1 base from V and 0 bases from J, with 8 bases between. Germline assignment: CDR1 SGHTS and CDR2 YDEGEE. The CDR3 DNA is TGTGCCAGCAGCTTGTTAGGGTTCTCCTACGAGCAGTACTTC. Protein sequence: CASSLLGFSYEQYF.

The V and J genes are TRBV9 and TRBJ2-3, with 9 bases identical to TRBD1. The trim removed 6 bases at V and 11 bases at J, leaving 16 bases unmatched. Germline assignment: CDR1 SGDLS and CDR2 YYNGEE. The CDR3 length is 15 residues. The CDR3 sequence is CASTYSFDRGAKQYF. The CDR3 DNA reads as TGTGCCAGCACCTATTCATTCGACAGGGGGGCTAAGCAGTATTTT. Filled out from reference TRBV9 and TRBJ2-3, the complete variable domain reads DSGVTQTPKHLITATGQRVTLRCSPRSGDLSVYWYQQSLDQGLQFLIQYYNGEERAKGNILERFSAQQFPDLHSELNLSSLELGDSALYFCASTYSFDRGAKQYFGPGTRLTVL.